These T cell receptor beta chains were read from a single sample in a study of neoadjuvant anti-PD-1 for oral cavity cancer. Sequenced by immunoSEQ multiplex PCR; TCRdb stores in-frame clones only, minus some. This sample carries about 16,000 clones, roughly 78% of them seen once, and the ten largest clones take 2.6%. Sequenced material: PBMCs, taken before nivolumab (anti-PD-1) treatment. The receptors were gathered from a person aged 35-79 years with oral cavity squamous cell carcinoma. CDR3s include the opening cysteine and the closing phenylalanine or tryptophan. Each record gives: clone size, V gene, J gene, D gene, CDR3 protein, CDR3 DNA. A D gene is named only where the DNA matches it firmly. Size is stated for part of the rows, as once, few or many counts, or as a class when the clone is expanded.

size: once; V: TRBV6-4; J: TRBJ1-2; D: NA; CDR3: CASSDSKPRRRTANYGYTF; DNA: TGTGCCAGCAGTGACTCGAAACCTAGACGGCGGACGGCTAACTATGGCTACACCTTC
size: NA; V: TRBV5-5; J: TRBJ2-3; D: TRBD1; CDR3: CASSPGQGLTDTQYF; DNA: TGTGCCAGCAGCCCAGGACAGGGGTTAACAGATACGCAGTATTTT
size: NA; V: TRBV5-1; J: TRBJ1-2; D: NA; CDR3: CASSLETGAEGYGYTF; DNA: TGCGCCAGCAGCTTGGAGACAGGCGCGGAGGGGTATGGCTACACCTTC
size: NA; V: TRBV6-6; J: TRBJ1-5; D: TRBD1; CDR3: CASNRGGSQPQHF; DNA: TGTGCCAGCAACAGGGGCGGGTCTCAGCCCCAGCATTTT
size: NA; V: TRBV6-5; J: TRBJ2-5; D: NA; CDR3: CASSPDYQETQYF; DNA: TGTGCCAGCAGTCCGGACTATCAAGAGACCCAGTACTTC
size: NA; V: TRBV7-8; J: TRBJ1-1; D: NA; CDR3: CASSPASTVAEAFF; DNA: TGTGCCAGCAGCCCGGCCTCTACTGTAGCTGAAGCTTTCTTT
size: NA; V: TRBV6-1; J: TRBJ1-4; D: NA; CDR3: CASRSAGADEKLFF; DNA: TGTGCCAGCAGGTCGGCAGGGGCTGATGAAAAACTGTTTTTT
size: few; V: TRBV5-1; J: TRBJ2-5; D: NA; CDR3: CASRGDLGQTQYF; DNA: TGCGCCAGCCGGGGAGACCTGGGCCAGACCCAGTACTTC
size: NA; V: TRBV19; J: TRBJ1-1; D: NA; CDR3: CARRGEAFF; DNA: TGTGCCAGGCGCGGGGAAGCTTTCTTT
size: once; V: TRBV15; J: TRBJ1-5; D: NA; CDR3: CATSRELYSNQPQHF; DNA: TGTGCCACCAGCAGGGAACTATATAGCAATCAGCCCCAGCATTTT
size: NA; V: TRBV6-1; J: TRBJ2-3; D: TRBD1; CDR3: CASSEGQGTDTQYF; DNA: TGTGCCAGCAGTGAAGGACAGGGGACAGATACGCAGTATTTT
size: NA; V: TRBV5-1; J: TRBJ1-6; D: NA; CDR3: CASSLALVPLSPLHF; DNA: TGCGCCAGCAGCTTGGCCTTGGTCCCCCTTTCACCCCTCCACTTT
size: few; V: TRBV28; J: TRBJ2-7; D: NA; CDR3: CASSLTSSEQYF; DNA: TGTGCCAGCAGCCTGACTAGTTCCGAGCAGTACTTC
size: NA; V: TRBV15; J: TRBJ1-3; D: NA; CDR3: CATSRVGRQSGNTIYF; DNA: TGTGCCACCAGCAGAGTGGGCCGCCAGTCTGGAAACACCATATATTTT
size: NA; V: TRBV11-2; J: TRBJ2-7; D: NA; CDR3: CASSLEPSSYEQYF; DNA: TGTGCCAGCAGCTTAGAACCGAGCTCTTACGAGCAGTACTTC
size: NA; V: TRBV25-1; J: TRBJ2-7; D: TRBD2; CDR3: CASSEVTGGPYEQYF; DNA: TGTGCCAGCAGTGAGGTTACGGGAGGGCCGTACGAGCAGTACTTC
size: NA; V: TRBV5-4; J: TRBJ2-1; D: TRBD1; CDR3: CASSLQGARGDEQFF; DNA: TGTGCCAGCAGCTTGCAGGGGGCCCGAGGGGATGAGCAGTTCTTC
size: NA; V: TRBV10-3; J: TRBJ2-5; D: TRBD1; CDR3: CAISAQGDQETQYF; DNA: TGTGCCATCAGTGCACAGGGGGATCAAGAGACCCAGTACTTC
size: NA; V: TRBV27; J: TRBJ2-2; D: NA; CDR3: CASSLGGAELFF; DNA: TGTGCCAGCAGTTTAGGGGGGGCAGAGTTGTTTTTT
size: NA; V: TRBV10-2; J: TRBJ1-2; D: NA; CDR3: CASTGLVNNGYTF; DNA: TGCGCCAGCACTGGACTTGTCAACAATGGCTACACCTTC
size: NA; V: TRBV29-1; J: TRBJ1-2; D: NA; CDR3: CSVDGGRAYGYTF; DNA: TGCAGCGTTGACGGGGGGCGCGCCTATGGCTACACCTTC
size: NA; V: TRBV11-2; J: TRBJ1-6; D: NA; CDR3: CASSSHRDTTGGPLHF; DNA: TGTGCCAGCAGCTCCCACCGGGACACAACGGGGGGACCCCTCCACTTT
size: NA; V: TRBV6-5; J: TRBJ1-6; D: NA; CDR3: CASSASIYLDSPLHF; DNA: TGTGCCAGCAGTGCATCCATATATCTAGATTCACCCCTCCACTTT
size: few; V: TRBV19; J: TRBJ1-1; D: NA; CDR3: CASSIAQGWEAFF; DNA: TGTGCCAGTAGTATAGCTCAGGGGTGGGAAGCTTTCTTT
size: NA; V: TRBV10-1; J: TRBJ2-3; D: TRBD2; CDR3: CASSATSGVTDTQYF; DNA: TGCGCCAGCAGTGCGACTAGCGGGGTCACAGATACGCAGTATTTT
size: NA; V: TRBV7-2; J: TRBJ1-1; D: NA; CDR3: CASSLAGHSEAFF; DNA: TGTGCCAGCAGCTTAGCGGGACACAGTGAAGCTTTCTTT
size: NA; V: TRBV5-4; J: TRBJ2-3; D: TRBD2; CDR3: CASSLVTSGRVDTQYF; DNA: TGTGCCAGCAGCTTGGTCACTAGCGGGAGGGTAGATACGCAGTATTTT
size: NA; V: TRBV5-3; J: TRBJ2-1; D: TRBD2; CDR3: CARSPATSGSGRRYNEQFF; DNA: TGTGCCAGAAGCCCCGCGACTAGCGGGAGCGGGAGGAGATACAATGAGCAGTTCTTC
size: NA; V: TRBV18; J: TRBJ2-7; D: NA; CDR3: CASSGQTYEQYF; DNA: TGTGCCAGCTCCGGACAGACCTACGAGCAGTACTTC
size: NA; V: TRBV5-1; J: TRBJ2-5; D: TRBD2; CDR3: CASSLAAGGQETQYF; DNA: TGCGCCAGCAGCTTGGCAGCGGGGGGTCAAGAGACCCAGTACTTC
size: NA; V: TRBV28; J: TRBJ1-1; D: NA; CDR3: CASHNTGSNTEAFF; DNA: TGTGCCAGCCATAACACAGGGTCCAACACTGAAGCTTTCTTT
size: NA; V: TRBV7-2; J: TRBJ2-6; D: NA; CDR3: CASSLLAQRVLTF; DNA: TGTGCCAGCAGCTTATTAGCACAGCGAGTCCTGACTTTC
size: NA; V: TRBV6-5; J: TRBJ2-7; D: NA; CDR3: CASSLRFSYEQYF; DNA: TGTGCCAGCAGTTTAAGGTTTTCCTACGAGCAGTACTTC
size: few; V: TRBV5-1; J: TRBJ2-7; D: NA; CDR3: CASSRRGAGDSEQYF; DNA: TGCGCCAGCAGCCGGCGCGGTGCTGGGGACTCCGAGCAGTACTTC
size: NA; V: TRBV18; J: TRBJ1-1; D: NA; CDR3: CASSPLSVVNTEAFF; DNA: TGTGCCAGCTCACCCCTATCGGTAGTGAACACTGAAGCTTTCTTT
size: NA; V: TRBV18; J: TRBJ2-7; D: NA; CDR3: CASSPPESYEQYF; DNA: TGTGCCAGCTCACCACCAGAATCCTACGAGCAGTACTTC